The clone carrying this TCR beta chain has a count of ten or more. TCR beta CDR3 regions were amplified from RNA. First-round RT-PCR targeting the TCR CDR3 was performed with the HTBI primer set. TCRdb passed the multiplex PCR reads through MiXCR, listing each CDR3 protein once. The sample lists a few hundred thousand distinct CDR3 sequences, about 15% seen once, with around an eighth in the top ten. With 2 bases removed from V and 0 bases from J, the gap between germline ends came to 11 bases. This CDR3 comprises 16 residues. Germline CDR1 and CDR2: MNHEY and SVGAGI. The data originate from a study of T cells in Graves' hyperthyroidism and ophthalmopathy.

The chain employs TRBV6-5 and TRBJ1-5, with D possibly matching TRBD1 (5 bases). The TCR comes from a woman between 18 and 29 years old with Graves' hyperthyroidism. The sequencing sample was made of blood. CDR3 protein: CASSYGGGHSNQPQHF. The CDR3 nucleotides read TGTGCCAGCAGTTACGGGGGAGGACATAGCAATCAGCCCCAGCATTTT.